This TCR beta chain was found in a study of T cell changes during pregnancy in multiple sclerosis. CDR1 and CDR2 (germline): SGHAT, FQNNGV. Trimming pared 2 bases from V and 8 bases from J, leaving 6 bases between. The CDR3 totals 11 residues. The method was immunoSEQ multiplex PCR; TCRdb's version includes in-frame clones alone and lacks a portion of them. This table holds 50,000 or so clones, roughly 90% found once. The chain is built from TRBV11-2 and TRBJ1-1, with unresolved D. This clonotype was sampled from a female donor with multiple sclerosis, enrolled in a pregnancy study. This material consisted of CD4+ T cells from peripheral blood mononuclear cells, taken after pregnancy. The CDR3 nucleotides read TGTGCCAGCAGCTTAACTCGCGAAGCTTTCTTT. Translating gives CASSLTREAFF.